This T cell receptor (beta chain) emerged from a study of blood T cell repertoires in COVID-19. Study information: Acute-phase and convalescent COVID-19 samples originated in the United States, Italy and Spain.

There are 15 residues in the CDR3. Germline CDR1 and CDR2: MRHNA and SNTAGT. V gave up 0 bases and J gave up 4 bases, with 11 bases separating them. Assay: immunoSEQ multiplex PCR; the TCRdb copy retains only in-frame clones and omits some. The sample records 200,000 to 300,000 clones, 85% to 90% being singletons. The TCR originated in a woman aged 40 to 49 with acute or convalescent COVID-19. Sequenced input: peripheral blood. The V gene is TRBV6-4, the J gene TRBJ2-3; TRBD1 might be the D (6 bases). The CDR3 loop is CASSDSAGGADTQYF. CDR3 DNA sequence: TGTGCCAGCAGTGACTCTGCTGGGGGCGCAGATACGCAGTATTTT.